The clone carrying this TCR beta chain was found a few times. This specimen comes from a study of regulatory T cells in long-lasting Graves disease. Time point of the sample: newly diagnosed GD, antithyroid drugs for less than 3 months. TCR sequences were obtained from RNA taken from PBMCs. With iRepertoire HTBI primers and Arm-PCR of CDR3 regions, TCR beta libraries were built. TCRdb re-called the multiplex PCR reads with MiXCR, one entry per CDR3 protein. The sample includes 300,000 to 400,000 distinct CDR3 sequences, around 16% of them seen just once. J lost 3 bases, V lost 2 bases, and 3 bases had no gene match. This CDR3 contains 15 residues. Germline values: CDR1 LGHDT, CDR2 YNNKEL (reference sequence).

J is TRBJ1-4 and V is TRBV3-1; 7 nucleotides agree with TRBD1. Source: peripheral blood mononuclear cells (PBMCs), taken at new diagnosis, from a patient treated with antithyroid drugs. This clonotype was sampled from a female donor with Graves disease. The chain's CDR3 is CASSQFTGANEKLFF. The DNA for the CDR3 is TGTGCCAGCAGCCAATTTACAGGGGCTAATGAAAAACTGTTTTTT.